Below are 23 T cell receptor beta chains sequenced from a single sample in a study of T cell repertoires in cytomegalovirus infection. The antigens these receptors bind are not known. TCRdb re-derived calls from the reads in MiXCR, one entry per CDR3 protein. The repertoire holds 62,000 or so distinct CDR3 sequences, 20% seen once, with roughly 73% in the top ten. The sample consisted of CD8+ T cells from cultured PBMCs, taken from culture after CMV antigen stimulation. The receptors shown here come from a human donor in good health (CMV status not recorded). Some clones in this sample may be carry-over from other donors' samples.

This chain connects TRBV27 to TRBJ2-1, with 9 bases matching TRBD2. This CDR3 contains 17 residues. The V segment lost 5 bases and the J segment 6 bases; nucleotides outside the gene matches: 14. Germline V gene lookup returns CDR1 MNHEY and CDR2 SMNVEV (reference sequence). CDR3 region: CASSKAGGGGAINEQFF. The CDR3 DNA follows: TGTGCCAGCAGTAAAGCCGGGGGCGGGGGGGCCATCAATGAGCAGTTCTTC.

The chain recombines TRBV19 with TRBJ1-1; D remains unclear. Germline V gene sequence: CDR1 LNHDA, CDR2 SQIVND (reference sequence). This CDR3 is 16 amino acids long. The ends were cut back, 4 bases at V and 0 bases at J, with 15 bases in the middle. Here the CDR3 reads CASSTLGPVMNTEAFF. CDR3 sequence (DNA): TGTGCCAGTAGTACCCTTGGGCCAGTTATGAACACTGAAGCTTTCTTT. The whole variable domain, remainder taken from reference TRBV19 and TRBJ1-1, is DGGITQSPKYLFRKEGQNVTLSCEQNLNHDAMYWYRQDPGQGLRLIYYSQIVNDFQKGDIAEGYSVSREKKESFPLTVTSAQKNPTAFYLCASSTLGPVMNTEAFFGQGTRLTVV.

There are a few counts of this clonotype. The chain links TRBV12-3 or TRBV12-4 to TRBJ1-1, with D maybe TRBD1 (5 bases). Trimming shortened V by 3 bases and J by 4 bases, and 9 bases separated the two germline ends. The CDR3 is 13 residues long. Here the CDR3 DNA reads TGTGCCAGCAGTTTGGGGCCCAGCACTGAAGCTTTCTTT. This codes for CASSLGPSTEAFF.

The chain links TRBV6-5 to TRBJ1-2; D might be TRBD1 (6 bases). Germline lookup yields CDR1 MNHEY and CDR2 SVGAGI. The CDR3 runs 12 residues. The V end lost 6 bases, the J end lost 7 bases, and 12 bases lay between the germline ends. The CDR3 reads CASRTGEGGYTF. The CDR3 bases are TGTGCCAGCAGGACAGGCGAGGGTGGCTACACCTTC.

The chain is built from TRBV5-4 and TRBJ2-7; no firm D call. V lost 0 bases and J lost 6, with 7 bases in between. In germline, CDR1 is SGHNT, CDR2 YYREEE (reference sequence). The CDR3 contains 12 residues. The DNA for the CDR3 is TGTGCCAGCAGCTTGGGGGGATTCGAGCAGTACTTC. It is translated as CASSLGGFEQYF. The full variable domain, rest sourced from reference TRBV5-4 and TRBJ2-7, is ETGVTQSPTHLIKTRGQQVTLRCSSQSGHNTVSWYQQALGQGPQFIFQYYREEENGRGNFPPRFSGLQFPNYSSELNVNALELDDSALYLCASSLGGFEQYFGPGTRLTVT.

This clonotype came up a few times. The rearrangement joins TRBV7-2 to TRBJ1-1; a possible D gene is TRBD1 (5 bases). The CDR3 is 17 amino acids. V dropped 3 bases and J dropped 4 bases, with 21 bases sitting between them. Germline CDR1 is SGHTA and CDR2 is FQGNSA. The CDR3 region is CASSFPGRGAKATEAFF. The CDR3 DNA sequence: TGTGCCAGCAGCTTTCCCGGTCGAGGGGCGAAGGCCACTGAAGCTTTCTTT.

The chain carries TRBV7-2 and TRBJ2-3; possible D gene TRBD1, 7 bases. The V gene's germline CDR1 is SGHTA and CDR2 FQGNSA. The CDR3 loop spans 16 amino acids. V dropped 4 bases and J dropped 0 bases, with 14 bases sitting between them. Here the CDR3 reads CASSSWRGLSTDTQYF. CDR3 nucleotides: TGTGCCAGCAGCTCCTGGAGGGGGCTAAGCACAGATACGCAGTATTTT.

V usage is TRBV27 and J usage is TRBJ2-1; a weak D match, TRBD2 (7 bases). Trimming pared 7 bases from V and 3 bases from J, leaving 16 bases between. The CDR3 consists of 15 residues. From germline, CDR1 is MNHEY and CDR2 SMNVEV (reference sequence). The CDR3 DNA is TGTGCCAGCACCTGGGGGGGAGGGGGCTACAATGAGCAGTTCTTC. It yields the protein CASTWGGGGYNEQFF.

The chain combines TRBV27 with TRBJ2-5; D is unresolved. Germline V CDR1 and CDR2: MNHEY, SMNVEV (reference sequence). Between the trimmed V and J ends, which lost 7 bases and 4 bases, there was a span of 7 bases. The CDR3 has 11 amino acids. CDR3 region: CASTLGETQYF. The CDR3 nucleotides read TGTGCCAGCACCTTAGGAGAGACCCAGTACTTC.

The gene calls are TRBV6-2 or TRBV6-3 and TRBJ2-2; D unresolved. Germline V gene sequence: CDR1 MNHEY, CDR2 SVGEGT. The CDR3 covers 20 residues. V lost 5 bases to trimming and J lost 1 base, with 26 bases between them. The CDR3 region is CASSPTVRRVLQENTGELFF. CDR3 bases: TGTGCCAGCAGTCCAACCGTTCGCAGAGTCCTGCAAGAGAACACCGGGGAGCTGTTTTTT.

The chain recombines TRBV19 with TRBJ2-3; maybe TRBD1 (5 bases). V was trimmed by 3 bases and J by 1 base, leaving 11 bases between them. Germline loops: CDR1 LNHDA, CDR2 SQIVND (reference sequence). The CDR3 totals 15 residues. The CDR3 here is CASSILGVRTDTQYF. CDR3 bases: TGTGCCAGTAGTATCCTAGGGGTCCGCACAGATACGCAGTATTTT.

The chain links TRBV7-8 to TRBJ2-7; 10 nucleotides match TRBD2. Germline values: CDR1 SGHVS, CDR2 FQNEAQ. J was trimmed by 3 bases and V by 5 bases; bases with no gene match: 7. This CDR3 region has 15 residues. The CDR3 loop is CASSRGRTSGYEQYF. CDR3 nucleotides: TGTGCCAGCAGCCGAGGTCGGACTAGCGGCTACGAGCAGTACTTC.

This clonotype occurred once. The chain combines TRBV4-1 with TRBJ1-4, with D perhaps TRBD1 (6 bases). The CDR3 extends over 14 amino acids. CDR1 and CDR2 (germline): MGHRA, YSYEKL. V dropped 4 bases and J dropped 4 bases, with 10 bases sitting between them. The CDR3 sequence: CASSLDSYNEKLFF. CDR3 in DNA: TGCGCCAGCAGCCTGGACAGCTATAATGAAAAACTGTTTTTT.

The chain uses TRBV7-3 and TRBJ1-4, with 10 bases identical to TRBD1. Germline V gives CDR1 SGHTA, CDR2 FQGTGA. Trimming at V came to 7 bases and at J to 7 bases, leaving 18 bases not matched to a gene. This CDR3 comprises 18 residues. CDR3 sequence: CASTSNGTGEAWVEKLFF. DNA of the CDR3: TGTGCCAGCACTTCTAACGGGACAGGGGAGGCCTGGGTTGAAAAACTGTTTTTT.

This clonotype was seen a handful of times. This chain connects TRBV4-3 to TRBJ1-2; D remains ambiguous. Germline V gene data show CDR1 as LGHNA and CDR2 as YSLEER. The CDR3 is 15 amino acids. V was pared by 1 base and J by 0 bases, with 9 bases between. The CDR3 here is CASSQGTATNYGYTF. The CDR3 coding sequence is TGCGCCAGCAGCCAAGGGACGGCTACTAACTATGGCTACACCTTC.

This clonotype came up a few times. The CDR3: CASSLDEVYEQYF. Written as DNA, the CDR3 is TGTGCCAGCAGCTTAGATGAAGTCTACGAGCAGTACTTC. This chain joins TRBV7-6 and TRBJ2-7; D unresolved. CDR3 length equals 13 residues. Deletions cut 1 base from V and 3 bases from J, with 7 bases between. Per germline, CDR1 SGHVS and CDR2 FNYEAQ.

The sample holds a few counts of this clonotype. The gene calls are TRBV4-3 and TRBJ1-2; possibly TRBD1 for D (6 bases). The CDR3 runs to 14 residues. V lost 5 bases and J 1 base, leaving 11 bases between the germline ends. Germline lookup yields CDR1 LGHNA and CDR2 YSLEER. CDR3 region: CASSLDRVNYGYTF. CDR3 in DNA: TGCGCCAGCAGCTTGGACAGAGTTAACTATGGCTACACCTTC.

This clonotype was detected only once. This chain uses TRBV6-1 with TRBJ2-5; 15 bases match TRBD2. CDR3 length equals 19 residues. J was trimmed by 4 bases and V by 7 bases; bases with no gene match: 16. Germline V gene data show CDR1 as MNHNS and CDR2 as SASEGT. CDR3 sequence (DNA): TGTGCCAGCAACGGAGGGACTAGCGGGGGGCCAGATTACCGAGAGACCCAGTACTTC. Protein: CASNGGTSGGPDYRETQYF.

The chain uses TRBV6-5 and TRBJ1-1, with 7 bases matching TRBD1. With 0 bases clipped from V and 3 bases from J, the junction kept 7 bases outside the gene matches. Germline CDR1 MNHEY, CDR2 SVGAGI. The CDR3 is 16 amino acids. In nucleotides, the CDR3 is TGTGCCAGCAGTTACTCAACCGACAGGGCGTACACTGAAGCTTTCTTT. Translating gives CASSYSTDRAYTEAFF.

The rearrangement joins TRBV5-4 to TRBJ1-6, with D perhaps TRBD1 (6 bases). Germline CDR1 reads SGHNT; CDR2 reads YYREEE (reference sequence). Deletions cut 2 bases from V and 8 bases from J, with 11 bases between. This CDR3 comprises 14 residues. CDR3 in amino acids: CASSFWGPHSPLHF. The CDR3 DNA follows: TGTGCCAGCAGCTTCTGGGGGCCGCATTCACCCCTCCACTTT. The whole variable domain, filled in from reference TRBV5-4 and TRBJ1-6, reads ETGVTQSPTHLIKTRGQQVTLRCSSQSGHNTVSWYQQALGQGPQFIFQYYREEENGRGNFPPRFSGLQFPNYSSELNVNALELDDSALYLCASSFWGPHSPLHFGNGTRLTVT.

This clonotype showed up just a few times. The chain combines TRBV9 with TRBJ2-2; TRBD2 matches 10 bases. The CDR3 runs 15 residues. Germline V gene data show CDR1 as SGDLS and CDR2 as YYNGEE. The J segment lost 6 bases and the V segment lost 4 bases, leaving 6 bases of the junction unmatched. CDR3 loop: CASSPGTSDSGELFF. The CDR3 DNA sequence: TGTGCCAGCAGCCCCGGGACTAGCGACTCCGGGGAGCTGTTTTTT.

This clonotype occurred a few times. The CDR3 sequence: CASSSGDSGRQPQHF. CDR3 in DNA: TGTGCCAGCAGTTCAGGGGACAGTGGTCGACAGCCCCAGCATTTT. V is TRBV28 and J is TRBJ1-5; 7 bases agree with TRBD1. Per the germline V gene, CDR1 is MDHEN and CDR2 is SYDVKM. The ends lost 4 bases at V and 7 bases at J; junction bases unmatched: 10. There are 15 residues in the CDR3.

Only a few counts were recorded for this clonotype. The chain is built from TRBV7-9 and TRBJ1-4; D may be TRBD1 (6 bases). The CDR3 extends over 17 amino acids. CDR1 and CDR2 (germline): SEHNR, FQNEAQ (reference sequence). Trimming took 4 bases from V and 5 from J, leaving 20 bases between them. CDR3 DNA: TGTGCCAGCAGCTCTACTACAGGGCCCTTTACCAATGAAAAACTGTTTTTT. The encoded protein is CASSSTTGPFTNEKLFF.